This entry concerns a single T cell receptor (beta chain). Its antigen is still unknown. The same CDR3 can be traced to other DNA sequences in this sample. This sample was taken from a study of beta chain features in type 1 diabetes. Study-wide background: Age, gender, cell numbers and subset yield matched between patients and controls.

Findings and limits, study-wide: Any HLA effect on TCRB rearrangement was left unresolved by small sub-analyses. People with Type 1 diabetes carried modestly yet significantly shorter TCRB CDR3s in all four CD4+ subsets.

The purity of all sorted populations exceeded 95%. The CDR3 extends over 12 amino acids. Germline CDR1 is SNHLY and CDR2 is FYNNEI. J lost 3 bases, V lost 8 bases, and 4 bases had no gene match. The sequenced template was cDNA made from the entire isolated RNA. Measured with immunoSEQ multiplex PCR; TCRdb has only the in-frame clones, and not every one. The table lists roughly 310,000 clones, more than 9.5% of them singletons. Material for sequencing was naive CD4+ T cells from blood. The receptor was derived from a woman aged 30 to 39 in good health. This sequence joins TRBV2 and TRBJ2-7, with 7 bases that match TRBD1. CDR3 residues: CASSGDSYEQYF. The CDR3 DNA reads TGTGCCAGCTCAGGGGACAGCTACGAGCAGTACTTC.